The 21 T cell receptor beta chains listed next were all sequenced from one sample in a study of blood T cell repertoires in COVID-19. Only in-frame clones appear in the TCRdb table, and some are missing; sequencing was by immunoSEQ multiplex PCR. Of around 230,000 clones listed, around 85% are singletons. Sequencing used peripheral blood. Receptor source: a woman older than 75 with acute or convalescent COVID-19.

This chain connects TRBV5-1 to TRBJ1-4; possible D gene TRBD1, 5 bases. This CDR3 has 18 residues. The germline V and J ends were trimmed by 0 bases and 8 bases, with 23 bases remaining between them. CDR1 is SGHRS, CDR2 YFSETQ, per germline. The CDR3 DNA reads TGCGCCAGCAGCTTGGCCGTTCGGACACCCTCTGTGCGGGAAAAACTGTTTTTT. Protein product: CASSLAVRTPSVREKLFF.

As DNA, the CDR3 is TGTGCCAGCAAGCCATCCTATGGGGGGGAGTGGGGCTACACCTTC. It encodes CASKPSYGGEWGYTF. The chain couples TRBV7-2 to TRBJ1-2, with a weak D call TRBD1 (5 bases). Trimming took off 7 bases at V and 8 bases at J, with 23 bases between the two ends. The CDR3 contains 15 residues. Germline values: CDR1 SGHTA, CDR2 FQGNSA.

This clone was detected only a few times. The rearrangement joins TRBV11-2 to TRBJ2-7; 8 bases fit TRBD2. CDR1 SGHAT and CDR2 FQNNGV come from the germline V gene. V gave up 6 bases and J gave up 3 bases; unmatched junction bases: 7. The CDR3 sequence is 14 residues long. CDR3 amino acids: CASSLSGALYEQYF. In nucleotides, the CDR3 is TGTGCCAGCAGTCTTAGCGGGGCCCTCTACGAGCAGTACTTC.

This clone was seen a handful of times. The V call is TRBV5-1, the J call TRBJ2-2; D not certain. The CDR3 totals 14 residues. The germline gives CDR1 SGHRS, CDR2 YFSETQ. The V and J ends lost 0 bases and 6 bases respectively, with 9 bases between them. The CDR3: CASSLGQAAGELFF. CDR3 DNA sequence: TGCGCCAGCAGCTTGGGGCAGGCTGCCGGGGAGCTGTTTTTT.

V gene TRBV5-6 combines with J gene TRBJ1-1; possible D gene TRBD1, 6 bases. The CDR3 totals 14 residues. V was trimmed by 3 bases and J by 6 bases, leaving 15 bases between them. Germline loops: CDR1 SGHDT, CDR2 YYEEEE. The CDR3 sequence: CASSSYRASPEAFF. CDR3 DNA: TGTGCCAGCAGCTCTTACAGGGCAAGTCCTGAAGCTTTCTTT.

The V call is TRBV20-1, the J call TRBJ2-7; no clear D gene. From germline, CDR1 is DFQATT and CDR2 SNEGSKA (reference sequence). With 7 bases removed from V and 4 bases from J, the gap between germline ends came to 11 bases. The CDR3 is 11 amino acids. The CDR3: CSVASGYEQYF. CDR3 DNA sequence: TGCAGTGTAGCATCGGGTTACGAGCAGTACTTC.

The chain carries TRBV9 and TRBJ1-5, with D perhaps matching TRBD1 (6 bases). V was clipped by 4 bases and J by 7 bases, with 15 bases between them. This CDR3 spans 14 amino acids. Germline-derived CDR1 and CDR2 are SGDLS and YYNGEE. The CDR3 reads CASSPSGGRQPQHF. CDR3 coding DNA: TGTGCCAGCAGCCCGAGTGGGGGCAGGCAGCCCCAGCATTTT.

The chain has TRBV28 and TRBJ1-5; 8 bases are shared with TRBD1. CDR3 length: 15 residues. From germline, CDR1 is MDHEN and CDR2 SYDVKM. V lost 3 bases, J lost 3 bases, and 4 bases stayed unmatched. CDR3 nucleotide sequence: TGTGCCAGCAGTTTTACAGGGGGGGTCAATCAGCCCCAGCATTTT. The encoded protein is CASSFTGGVNQPQHF. The variable domain in full, completed from reference TRBV28 and TRBJ1-5, reads DVKVTQSSRYLVKRTGEKVFLECVQDMDHENMFWYRQDPGLGLRLIYFSYDVKMKEKGDIPEGYSVSREKKERFSLILESASTNQTSMYLCASSFTGGVNQPQHFGDGTRLSIL.

The chain links TRBV3-1 (or the pseudogene TRBV3-2) to TRBJ2-3, with 8 bases lining up with TRBD2. J lost 1 base, V lost 4 bases, and 1 base had no gene match. The CDR3 sequence is 14 residues long. Germline CDR1 LGHDT, CDR2 YNNKEL (reference sequence). The CDR3: CASSRAGGTDTQYF. The CDR3 nucleotides are TGTGCCAGCAGCCGAGCGGGAGGCACAGATACGCAGTATTTT.

The CDR3 loop reads CASSEQGLSNSPLHF. In DNA form, the CDR3 reads TGTGCCAGTAGCGAGCAGGGGCTTTCTAATTCACCCCTCCACTTT. The chain links TRBV19 to TRBJ1-6; possibly TRBD1 for D (6 bases). With 6 bases removed from V and 6 bases from J, the gap between germline ends came to 15 bases. This CDR3 is 15 amino acids long. Germline V gene lookup returns CDR1 LNHDA and CDR2 SQIVND (reference sequence). The full variable domain, in which reference TRBV19 and TRBJ1-6 provide the parts outside the CDR3, is DGGITQSPKYLFRKEGQNVTLSCEQNLNHDAMYWYRQDPGQGLRLIYYSQIVNDFQKGDIAEGYSVSREKKESFPLTVTSAQKNPTAFYLCASSEQGLSNSPLHFGNGTRLTVT.

The rearrangement links TRBV6-5 to TRBJ1-2, with 7 bases matching TRBD1. With 6 bases clipped from V and 12 bases from J, the junction kept 10 bases outside the gene matches. This CDR3 region has 12 residues. CDR1 and CDR2 from the germline V gene are MNHEY and SVGAGI. CDR3 DNA: TGTGCCAGCAGGACAAACAGGGGAACCCACACCTTC. Amino acid sequence: CASRTNRGTHTF.

This clone was picked up one time. In DNA, the CDR3 is TGTGCCAGCAGTCTGAGACAAGTCACCGGGGAGCTGTTTTTT. Its protein product is CASSLRQVTGELFF. The rearrangement joins TRBV28 to TRBJ2-2; D is uncertain. CDR1 and CDR2 from the germline V gene are MDHEN and SYDVKM. The ends were cut back, 5 bases at V and 4 bases at J, with 11 bases in the middle. This CDR3 has 14 residues.

V usage is TRBV3-1 (or the pseudogene TRBV3-2) and J usage is TRBJ2-6; 8 positions match TRBD1. Per germline, CDR1 LGHDT and CDR2 YNNKEL (reference sequence). The CDR3 totals 16 residues. V trimming: 2 bases; J trimming: 2 bases; junction bases outside the gene matches: 2. This CDR3 reads CASSQTGGTGANVLTF. CDR3 DNA: TGTGCCAGCAGCCAAACAGGGGGAACTGGGGCCAACGTCCTGACTTTC.

The CDR3 bases are TGTGCCAGCAGCTTAGCCGGTAACATCGGGAAATCGATCTATGGCTACACCTTC. Translation gives CASSLAGNIGKSIYGYTF. The chain combines TRBV7-9 with TRBJ1-2; D call uncertain. Germline CDR1 is SEHNR and CDR2 is FQNEAQ (reference sequence). V was cut by 0 bases and J by 4 bases, with 21 bases left in between. The CDR3 is 18 amino acids.

The chain is built from TRBV2 and TRBJ2-1; 10 bases are a match to TRBD2. Germline loops: CDR1 SNHLY, CDR2 FYNNEI. J gave up 4 bases and V 8 bases, and 8 bases lay outside the gene matches. The CDR3 is made up of 15 amino acids. CDR3 region: CASFPGLAFYNEQFF. DNA of the CDR3: TGTGCCAGCTTCCCGGGACTAGCGTTTTACAATGAGCAGTTCTTC.

The V gene is TRBV19, the J gene TRBJ2-7; a weak D match, TRBD2 (6 bases). Germline V gives CDR1 LNHDA, CDR2 SQIVND (reference sequence). CDR3 length: 15 residues. V was clipped by 3 bases and J by 3 bases, with 15 bases between them. The CDR3 protein is CASSIGGEPFYEQYF. The CDR3 nucleotides are TGTGCCAGTAGTATCGGAGGGGAGCCGTTCTACGAGCAGTACTTC.

The rearrangement links TRBV30 to TRBJ1-1; D remains unclear. This CDR3 spans 14 amino acids. V gave up 2 bases and J gave up 2 bases, with 12 bases separating them. The V gene's germline CDR1 is GTSNPN and CDR2 SVGIG (reference sequence). CDR3 sequence: CAWSSRGGNTEAFF. The DNA for the CDR3 is TGTGCCTGGAGTTCTCGGGGAGGTAACACTGAAGCTTTCTTT.

The chain joins TRBV7-9 to TRBJ2-7, with D maybe TRBD2 (7 bases). V was pared by 6 bases and J by 3 bases, with 24 bases between. Germline-derived CDR1 and CDR2 are SEHNR and FQNEAQ (reference sequence). CDR3 length: 17 residues. The chain's CDR3 is CASSFNSGGRTRYEQYF. The CDR3 coding sequence is TGTGCCAGCAGTTTTAACTCGGGGGGCCGTACCCGCTACGAGCAGTACTTC.

The chain links TRBV6-5 to TRBJ2-5; 11 bases agree with TRBD2. The CDR3 runs to 14 residues. Germline V CDR1 and CDR2: MNHEY, SVGAGI. The J segment lost 1 base and the V segment lost 5 bases, leaving 0 bases of the junction unmatched. The CDR3: CASSTSGGQETQYF. The CDR3 nucleotides are TGTGCCAGCAGTACTAGCGGGGGCCAAGAGACCCAGTACTTC.

The chain uses TRBV12-3 or TRBV12-4 and TRBJ1-1; the D is unclear. V dropped 3 bases and J dropped 7 bases, with 12 bases sitting between them. The CDR3 contains 13 residues. The CDR3 reads CASSLTGYYEAFF. CDR3 nucleotide sequence: TGTGCCAGCAGTTTGACGGGGTACTATGAAGCTTTCTTT.

The chain links TRBV30 to TRBJ2-7; 11 bases map to TRBD2. Germline V gene lookup returns CDR1 GTSNPN and CDR2 SVGIG (reference sequence). The CDR3 runs to 13 residues. The trim removed 5 bases at V and 4 bases at J, leaving 4 bases unmatched. CDR3 region: CAWGLAGGYEQYF. The CDR3 region has the DNA TGTGCCTGGGGGCTAGCGGGAGGTTACGAGCAGTACTTC.